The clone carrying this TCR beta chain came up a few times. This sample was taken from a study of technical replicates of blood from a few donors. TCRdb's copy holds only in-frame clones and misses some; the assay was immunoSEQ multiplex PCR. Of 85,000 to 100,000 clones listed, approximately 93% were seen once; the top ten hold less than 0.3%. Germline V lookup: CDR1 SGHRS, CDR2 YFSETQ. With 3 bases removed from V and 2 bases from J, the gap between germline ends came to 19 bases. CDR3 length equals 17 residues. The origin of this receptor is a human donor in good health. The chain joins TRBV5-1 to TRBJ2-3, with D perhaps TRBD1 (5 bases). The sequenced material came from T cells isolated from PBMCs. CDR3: CASSYDPPDSFTDTQYF. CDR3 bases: TGCGCCAGCAGCTACGACCCCCCAGACAGTTTCACAGATACGCAGTATTTT.